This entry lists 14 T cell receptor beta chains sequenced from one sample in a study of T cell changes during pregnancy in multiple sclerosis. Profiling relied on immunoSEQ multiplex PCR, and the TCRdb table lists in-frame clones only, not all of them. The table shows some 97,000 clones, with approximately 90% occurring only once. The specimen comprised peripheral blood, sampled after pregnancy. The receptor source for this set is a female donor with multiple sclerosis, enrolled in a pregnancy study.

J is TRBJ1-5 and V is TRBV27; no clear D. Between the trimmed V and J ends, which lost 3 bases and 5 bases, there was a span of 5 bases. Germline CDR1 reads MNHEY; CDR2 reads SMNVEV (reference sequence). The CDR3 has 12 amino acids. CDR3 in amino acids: CASSFRDQPQHF. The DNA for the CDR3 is TGTGCCAGCAGTTTTCGAGATCAGCCCCAGCATTTT.

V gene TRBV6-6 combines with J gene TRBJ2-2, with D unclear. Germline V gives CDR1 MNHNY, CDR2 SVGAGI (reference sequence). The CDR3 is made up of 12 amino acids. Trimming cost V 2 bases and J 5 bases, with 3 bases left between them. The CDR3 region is CASSYETGELFF. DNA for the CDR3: TGTGCCAGCAGTTACGAGACCGGGGAGCTGTTTTTT.

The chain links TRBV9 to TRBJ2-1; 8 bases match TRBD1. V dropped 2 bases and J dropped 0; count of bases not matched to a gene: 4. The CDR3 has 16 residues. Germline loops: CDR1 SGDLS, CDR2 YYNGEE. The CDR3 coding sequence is TGTGCCAGCAGCGTCAGGGGGCGAGGCTCCTACAATGAGCAGTTCTTC. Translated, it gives CASSVRGRGSYNEQFF.

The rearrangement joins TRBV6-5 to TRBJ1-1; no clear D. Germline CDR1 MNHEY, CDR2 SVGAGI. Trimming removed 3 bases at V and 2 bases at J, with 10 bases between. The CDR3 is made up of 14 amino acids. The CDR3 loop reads CASSYIPSNTEAFF. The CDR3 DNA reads TGTGCCAGCAGTTATATCCCTTCCAACACTGAAGCTTTCTTT.

The chain's CDR3 is CASSPDSRTGELFF. In DNA form, the CDR3 reads TGTGCCAGCAGCCCGGACTCTAGGACCGGGGAGCTGTTTTTT. The rearrangement uses TRBV7-2 and TRBJ2-2; TRBD2 is a possible D gene (5 bases). This CDR3 is built from 14 residues. V was pared by 5 bases and J by 5 bases, with 12 bases between. From germline, CDR1 is SGHTA and CDR2 FQGNSA. Complete variable domain (other parts from reference TRBV7-2 and TRBJ2-2): GAGVSQSPSNKVTEKGKDVELRCDPISGHTALYWYRQSLGQGLEFLIYFQGNSAPDKSGLPSDRFSAERTGGSVSTLTIQRTQQEDSAVYLCASSPDSRTGELFFGEGSRLTVL.

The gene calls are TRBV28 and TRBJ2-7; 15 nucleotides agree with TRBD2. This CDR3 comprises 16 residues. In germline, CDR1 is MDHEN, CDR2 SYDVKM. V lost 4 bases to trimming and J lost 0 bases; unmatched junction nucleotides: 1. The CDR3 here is CASSWTSGGVSYEQYF. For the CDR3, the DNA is TGTGCCAGCAGTTGGACTAGCGGGGGGGTCTCCTACGAGCAGTACTTC. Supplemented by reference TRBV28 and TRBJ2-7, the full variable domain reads DVKVTQSSRYLVKRTGEKVFLECVQDMDHENMFWYRQDPGLGLRLIYFSYDVKMKEKGDIPEGYSVSREKKERFSLILESASTNQTSMYLCASSWTSGGVSYEQYFGPGTRLTVT.

The CDR3 sequence: CASSYTQGGRGYTF. The CDR3, as DNA: TGTGCCAGCAGTTACACTCAGGGAGGTCGAGGCTACACCTTC. The chain recombines TRBV6-5 with TRBJ1-2; tentatively, D is TRBD1 (5 bases). Germline values: CDR1 MNHEY, CDR2 SVGAGI. V was pared by 2 bases and J by 8 bases, with 15 bases between. CDR3 length: 14 amino acids.

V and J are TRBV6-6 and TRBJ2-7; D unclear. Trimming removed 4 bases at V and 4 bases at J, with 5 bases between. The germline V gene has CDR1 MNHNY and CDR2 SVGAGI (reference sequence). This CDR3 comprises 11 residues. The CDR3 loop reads CASSSRYEQYF. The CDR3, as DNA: TGTGCCAGCAGTTCTCGGTACGAGCAGTACTTC.

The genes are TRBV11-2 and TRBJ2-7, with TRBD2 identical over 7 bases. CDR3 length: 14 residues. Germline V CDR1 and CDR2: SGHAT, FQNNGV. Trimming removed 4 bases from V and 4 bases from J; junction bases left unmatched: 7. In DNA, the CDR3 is TGTGCCAGCAGCTCTCTTAGCGGGTCGTACGAGCAGTACTTC. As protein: CASSSLSGSYEQYF. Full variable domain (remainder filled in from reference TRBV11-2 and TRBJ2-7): EAGVAQSPRYKIIEKRQSVAFWCNPISGHATLYWYQQILGQGPKLLIQFQNNGVVDDSQLPKDRFSAERLKGVDSTLKIQPAKLEDSAVYLCASSSLSGSYEQYFGPGTRLTVT.

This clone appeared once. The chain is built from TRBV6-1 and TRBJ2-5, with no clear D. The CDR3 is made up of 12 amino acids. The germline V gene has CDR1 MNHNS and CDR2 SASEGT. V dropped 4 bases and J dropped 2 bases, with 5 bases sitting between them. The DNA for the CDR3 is TGTGCCAGCAGTGTAAAACAAGAGACCCAGTACTTC. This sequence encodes CASSVKQETQYF.

The CDR3 nucleotides read TGTGCCAGCAGTGACCCGTCCCAGGTCAATCAGCCCCAGCATTTT. Encoded protein: CASSDPSQVNQPQHF. This chain links TRBV2 with TRBJ1-5; unclear D gene. CDR1 and CDR2 (germline): SNHLY, FYNNEI. The CDR3 covers 15 residues. Deletions cut 3 bases from V and 3 bases from J, with 12 bases between.

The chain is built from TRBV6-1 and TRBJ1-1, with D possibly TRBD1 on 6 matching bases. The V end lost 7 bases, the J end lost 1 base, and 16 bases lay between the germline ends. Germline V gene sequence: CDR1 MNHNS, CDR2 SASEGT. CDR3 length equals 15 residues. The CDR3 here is CASINPGTKNTEAFF. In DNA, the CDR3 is TGTGCCAGCATCAACCCCGGGACAAAGAACACTGAAGCTTTCTTT.

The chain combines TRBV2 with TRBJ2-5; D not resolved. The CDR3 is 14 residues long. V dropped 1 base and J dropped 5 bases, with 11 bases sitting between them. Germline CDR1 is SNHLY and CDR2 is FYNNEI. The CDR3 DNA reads TGTGCCAGCAGTGAAGAGAGGTTTGTGGAGACCCAGTACTTC. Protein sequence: CASSEERFVETQYF.

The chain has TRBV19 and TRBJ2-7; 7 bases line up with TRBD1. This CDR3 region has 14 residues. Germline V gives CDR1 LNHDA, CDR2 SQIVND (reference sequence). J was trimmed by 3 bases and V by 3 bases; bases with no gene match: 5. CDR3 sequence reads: CASSIGDSGYEQYF. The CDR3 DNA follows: TGTGCCAGTAGTATCGGGGACAGCGGCTACGAGCAGTACTTC.